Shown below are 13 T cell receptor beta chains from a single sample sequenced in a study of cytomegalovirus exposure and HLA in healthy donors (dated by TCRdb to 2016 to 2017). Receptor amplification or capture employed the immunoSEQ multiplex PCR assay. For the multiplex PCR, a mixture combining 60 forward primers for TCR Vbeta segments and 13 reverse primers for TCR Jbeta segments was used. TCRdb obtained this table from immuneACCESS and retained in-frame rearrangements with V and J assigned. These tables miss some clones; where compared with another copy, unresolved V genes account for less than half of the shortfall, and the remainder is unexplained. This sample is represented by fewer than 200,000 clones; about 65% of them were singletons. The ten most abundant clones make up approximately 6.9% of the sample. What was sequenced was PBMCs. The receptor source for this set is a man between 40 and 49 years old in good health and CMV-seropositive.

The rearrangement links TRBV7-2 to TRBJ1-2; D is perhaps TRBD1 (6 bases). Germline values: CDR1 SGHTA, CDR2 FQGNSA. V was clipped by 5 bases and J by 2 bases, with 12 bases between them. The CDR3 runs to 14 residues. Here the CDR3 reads CASSGQRSNYGYTF. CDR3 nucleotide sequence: TGTGCCAGCAGCGGACAGCGCTCCAACTATGGCTACACCTTC.

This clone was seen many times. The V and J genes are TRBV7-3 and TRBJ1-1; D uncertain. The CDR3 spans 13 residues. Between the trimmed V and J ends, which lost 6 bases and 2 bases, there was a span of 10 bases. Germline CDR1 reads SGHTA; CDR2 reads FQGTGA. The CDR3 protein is CASRSGLNTEAFF. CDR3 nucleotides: TGTGCCAGCAGATCGGGTCTTAACACTGAAGCTTTCTTT.

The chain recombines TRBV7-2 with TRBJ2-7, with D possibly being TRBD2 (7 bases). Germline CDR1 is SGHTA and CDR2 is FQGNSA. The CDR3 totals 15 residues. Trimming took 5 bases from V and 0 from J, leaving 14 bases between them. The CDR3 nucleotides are TGTGCCAGCAGCCGACTGGGGGGGCCCTCCTACGAGCAGTACTTC. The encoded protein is CASSRLGGPSYEQYF.

The CDR3 loop is CASSPRQQGAGSGANVLTF. The CDR3, as DNA: TGTGCCAGCTCACCACGACAACAGGGGGCTGGCTCTGGGGCCAACGTCCTGACTTTC. The V and J genes are TRBV18 and TRBJ2-6; 9 nucleotides align to TRBD1. CDR1 and CDR2 (germline): KGHSH, LQKENI. With V trimmed by 1 base and J by 0 bases, 7 bases remained unmatched. This CDR3 contains 19 residues.

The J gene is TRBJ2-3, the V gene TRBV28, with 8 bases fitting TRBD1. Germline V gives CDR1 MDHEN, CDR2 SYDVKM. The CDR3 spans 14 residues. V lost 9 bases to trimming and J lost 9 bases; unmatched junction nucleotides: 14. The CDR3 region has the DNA TGTGCCAGTCTCGGACAGGGCCTAGCACTCACGCAGTATTTT. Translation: CASLGQGLALTQYF.

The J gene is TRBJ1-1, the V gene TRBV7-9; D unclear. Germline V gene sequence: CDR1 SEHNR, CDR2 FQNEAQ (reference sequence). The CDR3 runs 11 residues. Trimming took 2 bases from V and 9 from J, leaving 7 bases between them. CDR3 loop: CASSLSGKAFF. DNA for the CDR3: TGTGCCAGCAGCTTATCGGGGAAAGCTTTCTTT.

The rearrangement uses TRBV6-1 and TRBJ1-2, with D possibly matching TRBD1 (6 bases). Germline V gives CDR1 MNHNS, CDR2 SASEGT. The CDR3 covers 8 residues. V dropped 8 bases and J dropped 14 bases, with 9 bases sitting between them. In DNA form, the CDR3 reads TGTGCCAGCCCAGGACAGACCTTC. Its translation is CASPGQTF.

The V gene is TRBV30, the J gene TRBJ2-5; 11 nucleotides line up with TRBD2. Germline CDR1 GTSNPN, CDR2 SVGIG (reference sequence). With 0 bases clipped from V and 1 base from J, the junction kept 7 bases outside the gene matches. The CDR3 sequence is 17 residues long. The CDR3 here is CAWSVEPSGGTQETQYF. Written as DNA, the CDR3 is TGTGCCTGGAGTGTGGAGCCTAGCGGGGGGACCCAAGAGACCCAGTACTTC.

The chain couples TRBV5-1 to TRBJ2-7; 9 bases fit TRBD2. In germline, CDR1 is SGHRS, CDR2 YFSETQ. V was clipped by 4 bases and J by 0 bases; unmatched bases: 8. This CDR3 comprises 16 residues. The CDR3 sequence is CASSPQASGVSYEQYF. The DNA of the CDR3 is TGCGCCAGCAGCCCGCAGGCTAGCGGGGTCTCCTACGAGCAGTACTTC.

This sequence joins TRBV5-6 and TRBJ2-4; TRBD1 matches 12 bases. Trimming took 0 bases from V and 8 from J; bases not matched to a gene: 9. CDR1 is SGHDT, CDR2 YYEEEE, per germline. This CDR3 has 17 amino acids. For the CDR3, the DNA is TGTGCCAGCAGCTTGGAAAGGGACAGGGGGCCGAGAGACATTCAGTACTTC. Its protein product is CASSLERDRGPRDIQYF.

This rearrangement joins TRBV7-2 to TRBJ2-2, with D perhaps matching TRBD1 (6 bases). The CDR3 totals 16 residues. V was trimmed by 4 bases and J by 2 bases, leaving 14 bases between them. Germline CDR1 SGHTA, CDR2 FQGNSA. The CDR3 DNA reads TGTGCCAGCAGCTCCCACGGGACACCTAACACCGGGGAGCTGTTTTTT. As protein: CASSSHGTPNTGELFF.

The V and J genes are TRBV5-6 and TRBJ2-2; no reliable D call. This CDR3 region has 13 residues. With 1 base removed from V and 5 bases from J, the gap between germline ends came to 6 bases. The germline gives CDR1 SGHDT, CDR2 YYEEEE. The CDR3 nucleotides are TGTGCCAGCAGCTTGCGGCGGACCGGGGAGCTGTTTTTT. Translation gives CASSLRRTGELFF.

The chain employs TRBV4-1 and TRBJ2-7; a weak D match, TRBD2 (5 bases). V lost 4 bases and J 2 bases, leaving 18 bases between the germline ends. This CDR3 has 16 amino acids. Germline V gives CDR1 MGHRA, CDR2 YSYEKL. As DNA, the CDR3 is TGCGCCAGCAGCCTAAGCTCCCGGACTGGGACCTACGAGCAGTACTTC. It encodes CASSLSSRTGTYEQYF.